The 21 T cell receptor beta chains below come from one sample, sequenced in a study of blood T cell repertoires in COVID-19. Sequencing was performed with immunoSEQ multiplex PCR; in TCRdb, only in-frame clones are kept and a portion is missing. The sample lists about 72,000 clones, about 88% seen once, with roughly 9.1% in the top ten. The sequenced sample consisted of peripheral blood. The receptors stem from a human donor in a cohort sampled during active COVID-19.

This chain connects TRBV5-6 to TRBJ2-3, with TRBD2 matching over 7 bases. CDR1 is SGHDT and CDR2 is YYEEEE in the germline V gene. The CDR3 loop spans 16 amino acids. With 4 bases clipped from V and 1 base from J, the junction kept 9 bases outside the gene matches. The CDR3: CASSTVLAGGTDTQYF. As DNA, the CDR3 is TGTGCCAGCAGCACAGTACTTGCGGGAGGCACAGATACGCAGTATTTT.

This chain joins TRBV6-2 or TRBV6-3 and TRBJ1-5; 8 nucleotides line up with TRBD1. V dropped 3 bases and J dropped 4; count of bases not matched to a gene: 2. There are 14 residues in the CDR3. Germline CDR1 and CDR2: MNHEY and SVGEGT. In nucleotides, the CDR3 is TGTGCCAGCAGTTATAGACAGGGGAATCAGCCCCAGCATTTT. It is translated as CASSYRQGNQPQHF.

The chain links TRBV28 to TRBJ2-4; D remains unclear. The CDR3 runs to 15 residues. V lost 5 bases and J lost 3, with 14 bases in between. Germline CDR1 reads MDHEN; CDR2 reads SYDVKM. The CDR3 loop is CASSSERLGKNIQYF. The CDR3 nucleotides are TGTGCCAGCAGTAGTGAGCGTCTAGGCAAAAACATTCAGTACTTC.

The chain combines TRBV18 with TRBJ2-7; a weak D match, TRBD2 (5 bases). The V end was cut by 3 bases, the J end by 5 bases, with 14 bases between. Germline lookup yields CDR1 KGHSH and CDR2 LQKENI. The CDR3 sequence is 14 residues long. CDR3 region: CASSPQREPNEQYF. The CDR3 DNA sequence: TGTGCCAGCTCACCGCAACGGGAACCCAACGAGCAGTACTTC.

V and J are TRBV6-6 and TRBJ2-6; tentatively, D is TRBD1 (5 bases). CDR3 size: 15 residues. V was cut by 6 bases and J by 1 base, with 10 bases left in between. Germline-derived CDR1 and CDR2 are MNHNY and SVGAGI (reference sequence). Here the CDR3 DNA reads TGTGCCAGCAGGATGACAGCTTCTGGGGCCAACGTCCTGACTTTC. It yields the protein CASRMTASGANVLTF.

This chain uses TRBV5-1 with TRBJ2-3; TRBD2 matches 7 bases. This CDR3 region has 14 residues. The germline V gene has CDR1 SGHRS and CDR2 YFSETQ. V was pared by 4 bases and J by 3 bases, with 5 bases of the junction left unmatched. CDR3 sequence reads: CASSESLATDTQYF. The CDR3 DNA follows: TGCGCCAGCAGCGAATCACTAGCGACAGATACGCAGTATTTT.

The chain uses TRBV6-2 or TRBV6-3 and TRBJ2-1, with TRBD2 identical over 11 bases. Trimming removed 0 bases from V and 3 bases from J; junction bases left unmatched: 4. This CDR3 spans 17 amino acids. From germline, CDR1 is MNHEY and CDR2 SVGEGT. The chain's CDR3 is CASSYSEGLAVYNEQFF. The CDR3 DNA reads as TGTGCCAGCAGTTACTCGGAGGGACTAGCGGTCTACAATGAGCAGTTCTTC.

This sequence joins TRBV7-8 and TRBJ2-3; TRBD2 matches at 9 bases. V shed 2 bases and J 7 bases; nucleotides not matched to a gene: 13. CDR1 SGHVS and CDR2 FQNEAQ come from the germline V gene. The CDR3 is made up of 17 amino acids. The CDR3 DNA sequence: TGTGCCAGCAGCTTAACTCCAGTAACTAGCGGGCCGCATACGCAGTATTTT. Amino acid sequence: CASSLTPVTSGPHTQYF.

The V and J genes are TRBV7-9 and TRBJ1-2; D is uncertain. This CDR3 has 14 residues. Germline V lookup: CDR1 SEHNR, CDR2 FQNEAQ (reference sequence). Trimming stripped 1 base from V and 6 bases from J, with 12 bases between. This chain's CDR3 is CASSLGGLPNGYTF. DNA of the CDR3: TGTGCCAGCAGCTTAGGTGGGCTCCCCAATGGCTACACCTTC.

The chain carries TRBV4-1 and TRBJ2-7, with 10 positions matching TRBD1. With V trimmed by 4 bases and J by 2 bases, 5 bases remained unmatched. The CDR3 length is 15 residues. CDR1 is MGHRA, CDR2 YSYEKL, per germline. CDR3: CASSRDRGRTYEQYF. For the CDR3, the DNA is TGCGCCAGCAGCCGAGACAGGGGGCGAACCTACGAGCAGTACTTC.

This chain links TRBV27 with TRBJ2-1, with D possibly being TRBD1 (6 bases). The CDR3 spans 14 residues. The germline V and J ends were trimmed by 6 bases and 6 bases, with 15 bases remaining between them. The germline V gene encodes CDR1 MNHEY and CDR2 SMNVEV (reference sequence). Here the CDR3 DNA reads TGTGCCAGCAGAAAGAGACAGGCCATCAATGAGCAGTTCTTC. Translation: CASRKRQAINEQFF.

V and J are TRBV6-5 and TRBJ2-2; 7 bases agree with TRBD1. The CDR3 runs to 16 residues. CDR1 and CDR2 (germline): MNHEY, SVGAGI. V trimming: 2 bases; J trimming: 6 bases; junction bases outside the gene matches: 9. CDR3 loop: CASSYPRTGPPGELFF. CDR3 nucleotide sequence: TGTGCCAGCAGTTACCCCCGGACAGGACCCCCCGGGGAGCTGTTTTTT.

This clone has just one count. CDR3 in amino acids: CASSEPVREETQYF. The CDR3 DNA reads as TGTGCCAGCAGTGAGCCGGTCAGGGAAGAGACCCAGTACTTC. This sequence joins TRBV2 and TRBJ2-5; a possible D gene is TRBD1 (5 bases). Trimming removed 3 bases at V and 3 bases at J, with 11 bases between. There are 14 residues in the CDR3. In germline, CDR1 is SNHLY, CDR2 FYNNEI.

J is TRBJ2-3 and V is TRBV7-9; the D gene is possibly TRBD2 (6 bases). V was cut by 0 bases and J by 4 bases, with 14 bases left in between. This CDR3 is built from 16 residues. CDR1 and CDR2 (germline): SEHNR, FQNEAQ (reference sequence). This CDR3 is CASSLARRVEADTQYF. The CDR3 DNA reads TGTGCCAGCAGCTTAGCGAGGAGGGTTGAGGCAGATACGCAGTATTTT.

In its sample, this clone was seen once. The CDR3 loop is CASSPPEAGGYNEQFF. CDR3 sequence (DNA): TGTGCCAGCTCACCACCGGAGGCGGGAGGGTACAATGAGCAGTTCTTC. V and J are TRBV18 and TRBJ2-1, with 9 bases aligning to TRBD2. The CDR3 runs to 16 residues. Germline V gene sequence: CDR1 KGHSH, CDR2 LQKENI. J lost 4 bases, V lost 0 bases, and 4 bases had no gene match. Full variable domain (remainder filled in from reference TRBV18 and TRBJ2-1): NAGVMQNPRHLVRRRGQEARLRCSPMKGHSHVYWYRQLPEEGLKFMVYLQKENIIDESGMPKERFSAEFPKEGPSILRIQQVVRGDSAAYFCASSPPEAGGYNEQFFGPGTRLTVL.

This rearrangement joins TRBV10-3 to TRBJ2-5, with D possibly being TRBD1 (5 bases). V lost 5 bases, J lost 4 bases, and 17 bases lay in between. This CDR3 spans 15 amino acids. The germline gives CDR1 ENHRY, CDR2 SYGVKD. The CDR3 protein is CAISPMGPQGETQYF. The CDR3, as DNA: TGTGCCATCAGTCCAATGGGGCCCCAGGGAGAGACCCAGTACTTC.

The J gene is TRBJ2-2, the V gene TRBV18, with D perhaps TRBD2 (5 bases). Looked up from germline, CDR1 is KGHSH and CDR2 is LQKENI. V gave up 3 bases and J gave up 6 bases, with 11 bases separating them. The CDR3 spans 14 residues. CDR3 sequence: CASSPTRAPGELFF. DNA of the CDR3: TGTGCCAGCTCACCTACTAGAGCTCCCGGGGAGCTGTTTTTT.

This chain connects TRBV6-5 to TRBJ2-3, with a tentative D call TRBD2 (5 bases). The germline gives CDR1 MNHEY, CDR2 SVGAGI. The CDR3 is 13 residues long. V was shortened by 5 bases and J by 2 bases, with 8 bases between the two germline ends. The CDR3 here is CASSKRFTDTQYF. CDR3 DNA sequence: TGTGCCAGCAGTAAGCGGTTCACAGATACGCAGTATTTT.

This chain joins TRBV4-2 and TRBJ2-7; 7 positions agree with TRBD1. With V trimmed by 0 bases and J by 3 bases, 5 bases remained unmatched. The germline V gene encodes CDR1 LGHNA and CDR2 YNFKEQ. The CDR3 has 15 amino acids. The CDR3 nucleotides are TGTGCCAGCAGCCAAGAAGCCCCAGGGGGCTACGAGCAGTACTTC. Protein sequence: CASSQEAPGGYEQYF.

CDR3 DNA: TGTGCCAGCAGTTACAACTTCCCCACAGATACGCAGTATTTT. This encodes CASSYNFPTDTQYF. J is TRBJ2-3 and V is TRBV6-2 or TRBV6-3; D gene unclear. The V end lost 2 bases, the J end lost 2 bases, and 8 bases lay between the germline ends. From germline, CDR1 is MNHEY and CDR2 SVGEGT. This CDR3 has 14 amino acids.

V is TRBV7-2 and J is TRBJ2-5, with 7 bases fitting TRBD2. The CDR3 has 15 amino acids. Germline trimming cut 2 bases from V and 0 bases from J; bases unmatched to any gene: 3. CDR1 and CDR2 (germline): SGHTA, FQGNSA. The CDR3 nucleotides read TGTGCCAGCAGCTTATTAGCGGGCCACCAAGAGACCCAGTACTTC. This sequence encodes CASSLLAGHQETQYF.